A single T cell receptor (beta chain) is shown here with its context. What it binds is not known. This entry belongs to a study of shared clonotypes between healthy human individuals. Study conclusions and caveats: Some naive CD4 clonotypes, roughly 4.5%, turned up in common across several donors.

Per sorted-subset replicate PCR, input was approximately 200 ng DNA, representing roughly 30,000 T cell genomes. Using immunoSEQ multiplex PCR, the repertoire was profiled, and TCRdb retains in-frame clones only, with some absent. The profile shows about 2 million clones, roughly 94% of them singletons. Donation came from healthy HIV-negative adults that had no recent acute infections or vaccinations. Memory CD4+ cells were the fraction left after CD45RA+ naive selection. This CDR3 region has 13 residues. V was clipped by 1 base and J by 5 bases, with 10 bases between them. Germline V gives CDR1 SGHRS, CDR2 YFSETQ.

Sequenced input: naive CD4+ T cells sorted from blood. The subset: CD45RA+ positively selected. This clonotype was sampled from a man between 18 and 35 years old in good health. This chain connects TRBV5-1 to TRBJ2-7; D not certain. CDR3 amino acids: CASSLSRSDEQYF. CDR3 sequence (DNA): TGCGCCAGCAGCTTGAGCCGGTCAGACGAGCAGTACTTC.